The entry below describes one TCR beta chain. Its cognate antigen is unknown. One junction end does not reproduce the germline sequence, and a read error may be involved. Both RNA and DNA were isolated together from roughly 20-30 mg of bulk tissue that had not been sorted. The study sampled five separate regions from each tumor. Over 85% viable tumor cells were present in every tumor sample. This CDR3 is 11 amino acids long. Germline CDR1 and CDR2: MDHEN and SYDVKM. From around 500 ng of total RNA, TCR beta-specific cDNA was reverse-transcribed using a constant-region primer. Three nested multiplex PCR rounds, a slightly modified ARM-PCR, produced the libraries for TCR beta. Investigators reported that the first two PCR rounds, at roughly 11 cycles each, used TRBV1-TRBV30 forward primers with a C-beta reverse primer. In TCRdb, the multiplex PCR reads were re-called with MiXCR into one record per CDR3 protein. The sample holds about 78,000 distinct CDR3 sequences, more than 60% seen once.

These data belong to a study of tumor-infiltrating lymphocytes in primary liver carcinoma. Study-level background: Those enrolled were patients of both sexes, who were aged 30 to 69 years. Regarding the study as a whole: The top-250-clone fraction was significantly higher in tumors than in blood (p = 0.039).

Sequencing used liver tumor tissue from sampling region 4. As for subset: tumor region T4, right-lateral pole. The J gene is TRBJ1-2, the V gene TRBV28, with D unclear. The origin of this receptor is a man in his forties with primary liver carcinoma and hepatitis B virus infection. The CDR3 DNA is TGCGCCAGCTCCAAAGAAGGTGGCTACACCTTC. Translated: CASSKEGGYTF.